What follows are 4 T cell receptor beta chains derived from one specimen sequenced in a study of cytomegalovirus exposure and HLA in healthy donors. Primers: 60 Vbeta forward and 13 Jbeta reverse. Only in-frame clones appear in the TCRdb table, and some are missing; sequencing was by immunoSEQ multiplex PCR. The sample has about 130,000 clones, approximately 80% seen once. The source material was PBMCs. The origin of the receptors is a male donor in good health and CMV-seropositive.

This clone has more than one count but fewer than ten. This sequence joins TRBV9 and TRBJ1-2, with unresolved D. V lost 4 bases to trimming and J lost 8 bases, with 12 bases between them. The CDR3 is 12 amino acids. Germline V lookup: CDR1 SGDLS, CDR2 YYNGEE. The CDR3 bases are TGTGCCAGCAGCCTCCCTGCGGGGGGCTACACCTTC. Its protein is CASSLPAGGYTF.

This chain links TRBV5-1 with TRBJ2-7; 9 bases line up with TRBD1. The CDR3 extends over 14 amino acids. The germline V gene has CDR1 SGHRS and CDR2 YFSETQ. V was pared by 3 bases and J by 2 bases, with 3 bases of the junction left unmatched. The CDR3: CASSYGQGTYEQYF. CDR3 DNA sequence: TGCGCCAGCAGCTACGGACAGGGGACCTACGAGCAGTACTTC.

In this sample, this clone turned up a few times. This rearrangement joins TRBV6-4 to TRBJ1-2; the D gene is possibly TRBD1 (5 bases). This CDR3 has 14 amino acids. CDR1 is MRHNA and CDR2 is SNTAGT in the germline V gene. Trimming pared 5 bases from V and 2 bases from J, leaving 12 bases between. The CDR3 DNA is TGTGCCAGCAGTCCGACAGAATTCAACTATGGCTACACCTTC. This translates into CASSPTEFNYGYTF.

A few counts support this clone. The V and J genes are TRBV4-1 and TRBJ2-3; TRBD2 agrees at 11 bases. The CDR3 length is 17 residues. The germline V gene encodes CDR1 MGHRA and CDR2 YSYEKL. The V gene end was trimmed by 3 bases and the J gene end by 6 bases; junction bases not matched to a gene: 11. CDR3 bases: TGCGCCAGCAGCCAGCCGCCCCTAGCGGGAGGCCTGGATACGCAGTATTTT. Amino acids: CASSQPPLAGGLDTQYF.